The T cell receptor (beta chain) described here comes from a study of metastatic and nonmetastatic thyroid tumors. Study details: Repertoires from malignant and benign thyroid patients were compared across blood and tumor or nodule tissue. Findings and limits, study-wide: According to reports, the diversity of TCR beta was significantly higher in malignant thyroid tumors than in benign nodules, and this held in both blood and tumor samples.

Thyroid surgery was performed in patients who had received no treatment beforehand. Original processing methods: For papillary thyroid cancer, a distant-metastasis classifier was constructed from CDR3 differences observed across clinicopathological groups. TCRdb called clones again from the PCR reads with MiXCR. TCRdb's processing, not the study's, gives the V and J calls here. The sample shows tens of thousands of clones, roughly a quarter of them seen only once. This CDR3 is 12 amino acids long. Trimming left V 3 bases short and J 9 bases short, with 8 bases between. Germline CDR1 reads MGHRA; CDR2 reads YSYEKL. About this clone: The antigen is not known.

Sequencing was performed on blood. The receptor was isolated from a female donor with papillary thyroid cancer or a benign thyroid nodule (not recorded which). Some clones in this sample may be carry-over from other donors' samples. The chain is built from TRBV4-1 and TRBJ2-2; possible D gene TRBD1, 5 bases. CDR3 sequence reads: CASSQDTRELFF. The CDR3 DNA reads as TGCGCCAGCAGCCAGGACACTCGGGAGCTGTTTTTT.